The 25 T cell receptor beta chains presented below share a single source sample, sequenced in a study of cytomegalovirus exposure and HLA in healthy donors. Researchers ran the PCR with 60 Vbeta and 13 Jbeta primers. Clones were sequenced by immunoSEQ multiplex PCR, and TCRdb holds only the in-frame ones, with some missing. Here the sample spans fewer than 130,000 clones, about 80% being singletons. The sequenced sample consisted of PBMCs. Source of these receptors: a woman aged 55 to 70 in good health and CMV-seropositive.

The J gene is TRBJ1-2, the V gene TRBV19, with TRBD1 identical over 11 bases. V shed 0 bases and J 10 bases; nucleotides not matched to a gene: 7. The CDR3 is made up of 15 amino acids. CDR1 and CDR2 (germline): LNHDA, SQIVND (reference sequence). CDR3 sequence (DNA): TGTGCCAGTAGTATAGATTCCGGGACAGGGGGTGTCTACACCTTC. It encodes CASSIDSGTGGVYTF.

This clone was seen a handful of times. The chain has TRBV6-5 and TRBJ1-2; D may be TRBD1 (5 bases). CDR1 MNHEY and CDR2 SVGAGI come from the germline V gene. The V and J ends lost 2 bases and 6 bases respectively, with 10 bases between them. The CDR3 loop spans 13 amino acids. Here the CDR3 reads CASSYDRYHGYTF. CDR3 nucleotide sequence: TGTGCCAGCAGTTACGACAGATATCATGGCTACACCTTC.

The CDR3 is CASRTGLQETQYF. DNA for the CDR3: TGTGCCAGCAGGACAGGTCTACAAGAGACCCAGTACTTC. The chain is built from TRBV6-1 and TRBJ2-5, with D perhaps matching TRBD1 (6 bases). Germline lookup yields CDR1 MNHNS and CDR2 SASEGT. CDR3 length: 13 amino acids. V gave up 6 bases and J gave up 2 bases, with 10 bases separating them.

The chain employs TRBV6-1 and TRBJ2-7, with 7 nucleotides matching TRBD1. The CDR3 is 13 amino acids. Germline V lookup: CDR1 MNHNS, CDR2 SASEGT. With 4 bases clipped from V and 3 bases from J, the junction kept 3 bases outside the gene matches. CDR3 bases: TGTGCCAGCAGTGCACAGGGGCACTACGAGCAGTACTTC. This gives the protein CASSAQGHYEQYF.

The gene calls are TRBV7-9 and TRBJ1-2, with D uncertain. Trimming shortened V by 5 bases and J by 4 bases, and 14 bases separated the two germline ends. The CDR3 is 14 amino acids. The V gene's germline CDR1 is SEHNR and CDR2 FQNEAQ (reference sequence). The chain's CDR3 is CASSPPKSGYGYTF. CDR3 nucleotides: TGTGCCAGCAGCCCCCCTAAAAGCGGCTATGGCTACACCTTC.

V gene TRBV11-2 combines with J gene TRBJ2-1; D remains ambiguous. Germline V gene data show CDR1 as SGHAT and CDR2 as FQNNGV. The length of the CDR3 is 15 residues. The ends were cut back, 5 bases at V and 0 bases at J, with 11 bases in the middle. CDR3 region: CASSPGSSSYNEQFF. The CDR3 DNA reads TGTGCCAGCAGCCCCGGGTCAAGCTCCTACAATGAGCAGTTCTTC.

The chain recombines TRBV19 with TRBJ1-5; D gene unclear. V was shortened by 9 bases and J by 4 bases, with 16 bases between the two germline ends. CDR1 and CDR2 from the germline V gene are LNHDA and SQIVND (reference sequence). The CDR3 is made up of 14 amino acids. CDR3 nucleotides: TGTGCCAGCCGGGTCCCCTTTACTAATCAGCCCCAGCATTTT. This encodes CASRVPFTNQPQHF.

The CDR3 sequence: CASSAQGDRGGREQYF. The DNA of the CDR3 is TGTGCCAGCAGCGCACAGGGGGACAGGGGCGGTCGCGAGCAGTACTTC. This chain joins TRBV9 and TRBJ2-7, with TRBD1 matching 10 bases. V lost 3 bases and J lost 6; bases outside the gene matches: 12. The CDR3 spans 16 residues. Germline V gene sequence: CDR1 SGDLS, CDR2 YYNGEE.

The V call is TRBV28, the J call TRBJ1-2; TRBD1 agrees at 8 bases. Germline V lookup: CDR1 MDHEN, CDR2 SYDVKM. The J segment lost 3 bases and the V segment lost 4 bases, leaving 13 bases of the junction unmatched. The CDR3 sequence is 17 residues long. The CDR3 loop reads CASSYTIGAGGDYGYTF. DNA of the CDR3: TGTGCCAGCAGTTACACTATTGGGGCAGGGGGCGACTATGGCTACACCTTC.

Here the CDR3 reads CASSLGHANQPQHF. CDR3 nucleotide sequence: TGTGCCAGCAGTTTAGGACACGCTAATCAGCCCCAGCATTTT. The chain employs TRBV27 and TRBJ1-5, with D possibly being TRBD1 (5 bases). The CDR3 length is 14 residues. CDR1 is MNHEY, CDR2 SMNVEV, per germline (reference sequence). The ends were cut back, 2 bases at V and 4 bases at J, with 9 bases in the middle.

The chain joins TRBV19 to TRBJ1-2; the match to TRBD1 covers 8 bases. V shed 1 base and J 0 bases; nucleotides not matched to a gene: 7. The germline CDR1 and CDR2 sequences are LNHDA and SQIVND (reference sequence). The CDR3 consists of 17 residues. Here the CDR3 DNA reads TGTGCCAGTAGTATAGTACCCGGGACAGGCCCTAACTATGGCTACACCTTC. Translation: CASSIVPGTGPNYGYTF.

This clone was recorded once. CDR3 sequence: CASKGGQGSYGYTF. The CDR3 region has the DNA TGTGCCAGTAAGGGGGGACAGGGGTCCTATGGCTACACCTTC. The chain links TRBV19 to TRBJ1-2; 10 bases are shared with TRBD1. This CDR3 has 14 residues. V was clipped by 7 bases and J by 4 bases; unmatched bases: 6. CDR1 LNHDA and CDR2 SQIVND come from the germline V gene (reference sequence).

This clone was seen once. The genes are TRBV6-1 and TRBJ1-3, with 7 positions matching TRBD1. The CDR3 spans 13 residues. V lost 6 bases, J lost 2 bases, and 1 base stayed unmatched. CDR1 and CDR2 (germline): MNHNS, SASEGT. This CDR3 reads CASSDRAGNTIYF. CDR3 in DNA: TGTGCCAGCAGCGACAGGGCTGGAAACACCATATATTTT.

This chain uses TRBV4-1 with TRBJ1-6; TRBD1 is a possible D gene (5 bases). This CDR3 region has 21 residues. V lost 4 bases to trimming and J lost 0 bases, with 25 bases between them. Germline V gene data show CDR1 as MGHRA and CDR2 as YSYEKL. DNA for the CDR3: TGCGCCAGCAGCCCCATAGGCTGGGCAGGGACTAGGTACTCCTATAATTCACCCCTCCACTTT. It translates to CASSPIGWAGTRYSYNSPLHF.

This rearrangement joins TRBV28 to TRBJ2-7; the D gene is possibly TRBD2 (5 bases). The CDR3 extends over 13 amino acids. The germline gives CDR1 MDHEN, CDR2 SYDVKM. V dropped 8 bases and J dropped 2 bases, with 13 bases sitting between them. CDR3 bases: TGTGCCAGCCGCGGAGGCGTTACCTACGAGCAGTACTTC. This encodes CASRGGVTYEQYF.

The rearrangement uses TRBV29-1 and TRBJ2-1, with 8 bases fitting TRBD1. The CDR3 contains 14 residues. Germline values: CDR1 SQVTM, CDR2 ANQGSEA. V was pared by 3 bases and J by 3 bases, with 4 bases of the junction left unmatched. The CDR3 loop reads CSVDGDRLYNEQFF. As DNA, the CDR3 is TGCAGCGTTGATGGGGACAGGCTCTACAATGAGCAGTTCTTC.

The chain employs TRBV6-5 and TRBJ1-1; D uncertain. Germline V gene data show CDR1 as MNHEY and CDR2 as SVGAGI. The CDR3 runs 15 residues. The V end lost 1 base, the J end lost 2 bases, and 11 bases lay between the germline ends. The CDR3 DNA reads TGTGCCAGCAGTTACTGGCCGGAGCCTAACACTGAAGCTTTCTTT. It codes for CASSYWPEPNTEAFF.

This chain joins TRBV2 and TRBJ2-3; 8 bases line up with TRBD1. Germline V gene data show CDR1 as SNHLY and CDR2 as FYNNEI. CDR3 size: 14 residues. J gave up 3 bases and V 7 bases, and 6 bases lay outside the gene matches. The CDR3 spells CASTGQGYTDTQYF. The CDR3 nucleotides are TGTGCCAGCACCGGACAGGGTTATACAGATACGCAGTATTTT.

This chain connects TRBV6-5 to TRBJ2-3; D gene uncertain. Germline CDR1 and CDR2: MNHEY and SVGAGI. With 0 bases removed from V and 8 bases from J, the gap between germline ends came to 15 bases. This CDR3 contains 15 residues. CDR3 in amino acids: CASSYSRLYLGTQYF. The CDR3 DNA reads TGTGCCAGCAGTTACTCGAGGCTGTATCTTGGTACGCAGTATTTT.

This sequence joins TRBV11-2 and TRBJ1-5; 8 nucleotides align to TRBD1. Per germline, CDR1 SGHAT and CDR2 FQNNGV. This CDR3 is built from 12 residues. V dropped 7 bases and J dropped 7; count of bases not matched to a gene: 3. The CDR3 is CASKTGGQPQHF. The CDR3, as DNA: TGTGCCAGCAAAACAGGGGGGCAGCCCCAGCATTTT.

This sequence joins TRBV5-1 and TRBJ2-2; D possibly corresponds to TRBD2 (5 bases). The CDR3 has 14 amino acids. Per the germline V gene, CDR1 is SGHRS and CDR2 is YFSETQ. V lost 0 bases and J lost 8, with 11 bases in between. The CDR3: CASSLASPGGELFF. The CDR3 DNA is TGCGCCAGCAGCTTGGCCAGTCCGGGGGGGGAGCTGTTTTTT.

The sample holds one count of this clone. The chain employs TRBV19 and TRBJ1-5, with D possibly TRBD1 on 6 matching bases. The V end was cut by 5 bases, the J end by 4 bases, with 12 bases between. Per germline, CDR1 LNHDA and CDR2 SQIVND (reference sequence). The CDR3 sequence is 14 residues long. The CDR3 nucleotides are TGTGCCAGTAGTCCCCGGACAGCTAATCAGCCCCAGCATTTT. This codes for CASSPRTANQPQHF.

Here the CDR3 reads CASSEDRGEAFF. The CDR3 region has the DNA TGTGCCAGCAGTGAAGACAGGGGGGAGGCTTTCTTT. The genes are TRBV2 and TRBJ1-1; 8 nucleotides align to TRBD1. The ends lost 1 base at V and 11 bases at J; junction bases unmatched: 3. The length of the CDR3 is 12 residues. Germline loops: CDR1 SNHLY, CDR2 FYNNEI.

The chain employs TRBV7-3 and TRBJ1-1; D gene unclear. CDR3 length equals 13 residues. The V end lost 2 bases, the J end lost 1 base, and 5 bases lay between the germline ends. The germline CDR1 and CDR2 sequences are SGHTA and FQGTGA. This chain's CDR3 is CASSLYGNTEAFF. The DNA of the CDR3 is TGTGCCAGCAGCTTATACGGGAACACTGAAGCTTTCTTT.

This rearrangement joins TRBV7-3 to TRBJ2-3; 9 nucleotides align to TRBD2. Trimming cost V 0 bases and J 6 bases; bases outside gene matches: 10. Germline V lookup: CDR1 SGHTA, CDR2 FQGTGA. The CDR3 runs to 17 residues. For the CDR3, the DNA is TGTGCCAGCAGCTTAACAGGGACTAGCCCCCTCGCTGATACGCAGTATTTT. Encoded protein: CASSLTGTSPLADTQYF. Combining the CDR3 with reference TRBV7-3 and TRBJ2-3 gives the whole variable domain GAGVSQTPSNKVTEKGKYVELRCDPISGHTALYWYRQSLGQGPEFLIYFQGTGAADDSGLPNDRFFAVRPEGSVSTLKIQRTERGDSAVYLCASSLTGTSPLADTQYFGPGTRLTVL.